The 26 T cell receptor beta chains below come from one sample, sequenced in a study of blood T cell repertoires in COVID-19 (dated by TCRdb to 2018 to 2020). The receptor library was made with the immunoSEQ multiplex PCR assay. TCRdb limited this immuneACCESS table to in-frame rearrangements with V and J called. A share of clones is missing; checked studies link under half to unresolved V genes, and the rest is unexplained. This sample comprises roughly 200,000 clones, around 85% of them detected only once. The ten largest account for over 2.5% of the sample. Sample: peripheral blood. The receptors here all came from a man aged 60 to 69 with acute or convalescent COVID-19.

The table lists this clone with a few counts. CDR3 amino acids: CASSLTATGTSGDGELFF. The CDR3 nucleotides read TGTGCCAGCAGCTTAACTGCTACCGGGACTAGCGGGGACGGGGAGCTGTTTTTT. V usage is TRBV7-3 and J usage is TRBJ2-2; 13 nucleotides agree with TRBD2. Germline V CDR1 and CDR2: SGHTA, FQGTGA. This CDR3 has 18 residues. J gave up 7 bases and V 0 bases, and 8 bases lay outside the gene matches.

The V gene is TRBV28, the J gene TRBJ2-1; TRBD1 is a possible D gene (6 bases). Germline values: CDR1 MDHEN, CDR2 SYDVKM. The CDR3 is made up of 17 amino acids. V was shortened by 5 bases and J by 9 bases, with 26 bases between the two germline ends. As DNA, the CDR3 is TGTGCCAGCAGTCCCCCCCCACGATCGCTGGGGGCGAGTGAGCAGTTCTTC. This sequence encodes CASSPPPRSLGASEQFF.

This rearrangement joins TRBV27 to TRBJ1-1; no clear D. The CDR3 sequence is 14 residues long. V shed 8 bases and J shed 1 base, with 14 bases lying between them. Looked up from germline, CDR1 is MNHEY and CDR2 is SMNVEV (reference sequence). For the CDR3, the DNA is TGTGCCAGCGGCAAAGGGAGTTGGAACACTGAAGCTTTCTTT. Its translation: CASGKGSWNTEAFF.

J is TRBJ1-4 and V is TRBV19; no definite D call. Germline V gives CDR1 LNHDA, CDR2 SQIVND (reference sequence). The CDR3 is 15 residues long. Trimming left V 6 bases short and J 0 bases short, with 11 bases between. CDR3 nucleotides: TGTGCCAGTAGCTTGACACTGGCAACTAATGAAAAACTGTTTTTT. Protein sequence: CASSLTLATNEKLFF.

V is TRBV10-3 and J is TRBJ1-3; 8 nucleotides align to TRBD1. Germline V gene data show CDR1 as ENHRY and CDR2 as SYGVKD. The CDR3 covers 13 residues. J was trimmed by 7 bases and V by 5 bases; bases with no gene match: 4. CDR3 amino acids: CAISSPGGNTIYF. In nucleotides, the CDR3 is TGTGCCATCAGTTCCCCAGGGGGCAACACCATATATTTT.

The chain employs TRBV7-3 and TRBJ2-1; TRBD2 agrees at 12 bases. Germline V lookup: CDR1 SGHTA, CDR2 FQGTGA. The CDR3 has 18 residues. Losses at the gene ends were 2 bases for V and 0 bases for J; bases not matched to a gene: 5. The CDR3 reads CASSLGLTSGSSYNEQFF. Written as DNA, the CDR3 is TGTGCCAGCAGCTTAGGCTTGACTAGCGGGAGCTCCTACAATGAGCAGTTCTTC.

This clone was found once. The chain combines TRBV6-5 with TRBJ2-1; 13 bases agree with TRBD2. The germline V gene has CDR1 MNHEY and CDR2 SVGAGI. The CDR3 contains 14 residues. With 5 bases clipped from V and 8 bases from J, the junction kept 3 bases outside the gene matches. This CDR3 is CASSTSGRAYEQFF. CDR3 sequence (DNA): TGTGCCAGCAGTACTAGCGGGAGGGCCTATGAGCAGTTCTTC.

This clone was detected a few times. The chain combines TRBV27 with TRBJ1-4, with D maybe TRBD1 (6 bases). Germline V gives CDR1 MNHEY, CDR2 SMNVEV (reference sequence). V lost 8 bases and J 8 bases, leaving 15 bases between the germline ends. CDR3 size: 13 residues. The CDR3 DNA follows: TGTGCCAGCCGACCTTCAGGGGTCGAAAAACTGTTTTTT. This encodes CASRPSGVEKLFF.

In its sample, this clone was seen once. The V call is TRBV2, the J call TRBJ1-6; D is unclear. The CDR3 runs to 14 residues. CDR1 is SNHLY and CDR2 is FYNNEI in the germline V gene. Trimming stripped 3 bases from V and 6 bases from J, with 9 bases between. The chain's CDR3 is CASSERPSNSPLHF. CDR3 bases: TGTGCCAGCAGTGAGCGGCCGAGTAATTCACCCCTCCACTTT.

The chain couples TRBV10-2 to TRBJ2-7; tentative D call: TRBD1 (6 bases). The CDR3 length is 14 residues. The V end was cut by 2 bases, the J end by 3 bases, with 11 bases between. The germline V gene has CDR1 WSHSY and CDR2 SAAADI. The CDR3 is CASSEVGQDYEQYF. CDR3 in DNA: TGCGCCAGCAGTGAGGTGGGACAAGACTACGAGCAGTACTTC.

This clone was detected a few times. V and J are TRBV5-4 and TRBJ2-7; TRBD2 matches 13 bases. V gave up 4 bases and J gave up 5 bases; unmatched junction bases: 3. In germline, CDR1 is SGHNT, CDR2 YYREEE (reference sequence). The length of the CDR3 is 14 residues. The CDR3 spells CASSKGLAGDEQYF. CDR3 sequence (DNA): TGTGCCAGCAGCAAAGGACTAGCGGGAGACGAGCAGTACTTC.

This clone was counted a few times. V usage is TRBV2 and J usage is TRBJ1-5, with D perhaps matching TRBD1 (5 bases). From germline, CDR1 is SNHLY and CDR2 FYNNEI. Trimming stripped 8 bases from V and 7 bases from J, with 18 bases between. The CDR3 is made up of 14 amino acids. CDR3 in DNA: TGTGCCAGCTGGCAAGGGGTGGGCTACCAGCCCCAGCATTTT. Protein sequence: CASWQGVGYQPQHF.

V gene TRBV9 combines with J gene TRBJ2-2, with D unresolved. The CDR3 covers 14 residues. Germline loops: CDR1 SGDLS, CDR2 YYNGEE. V was pared by 1 base and J by 4 bases, with 8 bases between. CDR3 bases: TGTGCCAGCAGCGTAAGCAGGTCCACCGGGGAGCTGTTTTTT. It yields the protein CASSVSRSTGELFF.

About this clone itself: One junction end does not reproduce the germline sequence, and a read error may be involved. CDR3 sequence: CASSDRASGRASHEQYF. The CDR3 nucleotides read TGTGCCAGCAGTGACAGGGCTAGCGGGAGGGCCTCCCACGAGCAGTACTTC. The chain couples TRBV6-1 to TRBJ2-7; the match to TRBD2 covers 12 bases. Germline-derived CDR1 and CDR2 are MNHNS and SASEGT. This CDR3 is built from 17 residues.

The V and J genes are TRBV5-1 and TRBJ2-1; D perhaps matches TRBD2 (5 bases). Looked up from germline, CDR1 is SGHRS and CDR2 is YFSETQ. Trimming cost V 8 bases and J 0 bases, with 12 bases left between them. The CDR3 covers 14 residues. This chain's CDR3 is CASQDLSSYNEQFF. Here the CDR3 DNA reads TGCGCCAGTCAGGACTTAAGCTCCTACAATGAGCAGTTCTTC.

The chain carries TRBV28 and TRBJ2-4, with TRBD2 identical over 10 bases. The V gene's germline CDR1 is MDHEN and CDR2 SYDVKM. CDR3 size: 14 residues. V dropped 7 bases and J dropped 8; count of bases not matched to a gene: 8. The CDR3, as DNA: TGTGCCAGCAATTCACTAGCGGGATCGGACATTCAGTACTTC. It specifies CASNSLAGSDIQYF.

The chain carries TRBV6-5 and TRBJ2-1, with 10 bases lining up with TRBD2. Germline V gene sequence: CDR1 MNHEY, CDR2 SVGAGI. With V trimmed by 11 bases and J by 5 bases, 6 bases remained unmatched. This CDR3 contains 13 residues. The CDR3 nucleotides are TGTGCCCGGCTAGCGGGAGCCCACAATGAGCAGTTCTTC. This encodes CARLAGAHNEQFF.

The V call is TRBV5-1, the J call TRBJ2-5; D not resolved. Trimming took 0 bases from V and 2 from J, leaving 8 bases between them. The CDR3 runs to 14 residues. CDR1 and CDR2 (germline): SGHRS, YFSETQ. The CDR3: CASSLGAEQETQYF. The CDR3 bases are TGCGCCAGCAGCTTGGGTGCAGAACAAGAGACCCAGTACTTC.

The chain recombines TRBV19 with TRBJ2-5; 7 positions agree with TRBD2. Germline trimming cut 2 bases from V and 7 bases from J; bases unmatched to any gene: 1. Per germline, CDR1 LNHDA and CDR2 SQIVND (reference sequence). CDR3 length equals 12 residues. CDR3 DNA: TGTGCCAGTAGTATACAGCGGGGGACCCAGTACTTC. This encodes CASSIQRGTQYF.

The chain uses TRBV15 and TRBJ1-3, with D perhaps TRBD1 (5 bases). The CDR3 length is 15 residues. The V gene's germline CDR1 is LNHNV and CDR2 YYDKDF (reference sequence). V was trimmed by 8 bases and J by 0 bases, leaving 14 bases between them. The CDR3 DNA reads TGTGCCACCCGCCCCGGACAAGACTCTGGAAACACCATATATTTT. Its translation: CATRPGQDSGNTIYF.

The gene calls are TRBV9 and TRBJ2-2; 9 bases fit TRBD2. The germline V gene has CDR1 SGDLS and CDR2 YYNGEE. This CDR3 is 15 amino acids long. V shed 0 bases and J 7 bases; nucleotides not matched to a gene: 4. DNA of the CDR3: TGTGCCAGCAGCGTAGGAACTAGCGGGCTCGGGGAGCTGTTTTTT. Residues: CASSVGTSGLGELFF.

This chain connects TRBV5-4 to TRBJ2-5; D perhaps matches TRBD2 (5 bases). The CDR3 sequence is 17 residues long. The V end lost 2 bases, the J end lost 5 bases, and 22 bases lay between the germline ends. Germline V gene data show CDR1 as SGHNT and CDR2 as YYREEE (reference sequence). CDR3: CASSFGGGLGSAETQYF. For the CDR3, the DNA is TGTGCCAGCAGCTTTGGAGGCGGTCTTGGGTCTGCTGAGACCCAGTACTTC.

The V gene is TRBV21-1, the J gene TRBJ2-3; TRBD2, as called in the table, went unchecked against the DNA. TRBV21-1 is described as a pseudogene. The CDR3 has 16 residues. The CDR3 nucleotides read TGTGCCAGCAGCAAAGTCGAGGGAGCCGTGGCAGATACGCAGTATTTT. Amino acid sequence: CASSKVEGAVADTQYF.

This clone was detected a few times. The gene calls are TRBV7-2 and TRBJ1-5; 7 nucleotides align to TRBD1. V shed 6 bases, J shed 7 bases, and the junction held 9 bases outside the gene matches. The CDR3 totals 14 residues. The V gene's germline CDR1 is SGHTA and CDR2 FQGNSA. The CDR3 bases are TGTGCCAGCAGTTCGACAGGGAATCAGCAGCCCCAGCATTTT. Translated: CASSSTGNQQPQHF.

The chain is built from TRBV5-1 and TRBJ2-7; D not resolved. V lost 2 bases and J lost 5, with 8 bases in between. Germline-derived CDR1 and CDR2 are SGHRS and YFSETQ. The CDR3 extends over 12 amino acids. The CDR3 protein is CASSFSTHEQYF. DNA of the CDR3: TGCGCCAGCAGCTTTAGTACCCACGAGCAGTACTTC.

The chain couples TRBV5-1 to TRBJ2-1; the D gene is possibly TRBD2 (6 bases). The CDR3 extends over 15 amino acids. V dropped 4 bases and J dropped 5 bases, with 16 bases sitting between them. Germline V CDR1 and CDR2: SGHRS, YFSETQ. The CDR3 spells CASSPGLTIDNEQFF. Written as DNA, the CDR3 is TGCGCCAGCAGCCCAGGACTAACTATTGACAATGAGCAGTTCTTC.